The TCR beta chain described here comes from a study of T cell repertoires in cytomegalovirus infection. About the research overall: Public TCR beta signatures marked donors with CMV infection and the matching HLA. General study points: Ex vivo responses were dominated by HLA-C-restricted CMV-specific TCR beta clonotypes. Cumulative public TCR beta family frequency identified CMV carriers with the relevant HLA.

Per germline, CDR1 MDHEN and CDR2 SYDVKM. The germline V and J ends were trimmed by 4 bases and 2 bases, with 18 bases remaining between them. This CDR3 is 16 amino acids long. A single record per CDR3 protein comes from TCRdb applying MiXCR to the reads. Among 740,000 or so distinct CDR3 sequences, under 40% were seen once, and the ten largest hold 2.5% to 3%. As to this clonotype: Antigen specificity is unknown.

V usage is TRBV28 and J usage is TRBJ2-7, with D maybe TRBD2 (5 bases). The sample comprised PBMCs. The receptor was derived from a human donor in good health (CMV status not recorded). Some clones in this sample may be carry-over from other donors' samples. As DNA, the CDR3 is TGTGCCAGCAGTTCGGAGAAGGCGGGTGGGACCTACGAGCAGTACTTC. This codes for CASSSEKAGGTYEQYF.